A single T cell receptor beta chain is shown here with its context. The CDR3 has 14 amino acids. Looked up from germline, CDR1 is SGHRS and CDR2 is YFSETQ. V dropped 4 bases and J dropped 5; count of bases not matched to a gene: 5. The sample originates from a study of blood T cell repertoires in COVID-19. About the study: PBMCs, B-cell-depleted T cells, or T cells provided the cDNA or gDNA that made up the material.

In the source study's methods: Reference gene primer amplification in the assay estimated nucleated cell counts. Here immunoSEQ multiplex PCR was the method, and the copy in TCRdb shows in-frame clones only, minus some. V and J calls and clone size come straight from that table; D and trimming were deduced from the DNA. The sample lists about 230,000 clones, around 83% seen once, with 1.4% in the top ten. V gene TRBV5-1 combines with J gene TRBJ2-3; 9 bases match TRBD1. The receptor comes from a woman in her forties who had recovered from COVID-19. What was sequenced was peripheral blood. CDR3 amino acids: CASSAGTGRDTQYF. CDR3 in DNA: TGCGCCAGCAGCGCCGGGACAGGGCGAGATACGCAGTATTTT. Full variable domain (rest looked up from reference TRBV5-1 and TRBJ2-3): KAGVTQTPRYLIKTRGQQVTLSCSPISGHRSVSWYQQTPGQGLQFLFEYFSETQRNKGNFPGRFSGRQFSNSRSEMNVSTLELGDSALYLCASSAGTGRDTQYFGPGTRLTVL.